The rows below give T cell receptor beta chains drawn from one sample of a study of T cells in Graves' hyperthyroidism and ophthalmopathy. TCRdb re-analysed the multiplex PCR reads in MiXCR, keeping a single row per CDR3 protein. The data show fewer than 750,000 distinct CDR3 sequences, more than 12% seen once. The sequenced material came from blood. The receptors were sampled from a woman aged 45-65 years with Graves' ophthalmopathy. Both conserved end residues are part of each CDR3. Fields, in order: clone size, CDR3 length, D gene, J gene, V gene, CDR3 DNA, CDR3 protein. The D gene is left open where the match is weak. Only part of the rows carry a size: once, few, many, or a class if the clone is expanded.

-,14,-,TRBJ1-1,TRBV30,TGTGCCTGGAGTGTTGGGGGCCCCGACACTGAAGCTTTCTTT,CAWSVGGPDTEAFF
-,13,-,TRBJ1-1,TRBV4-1,TGCGCCAGCAGCCAGAGGGCAGGCACTGAAGCTTTCTTT,CASSQRAGTEAFF
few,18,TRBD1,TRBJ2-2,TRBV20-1,TGCAGTGCTAGAGCAGATCGCGGGGACAGGGGGCACACCGGGGAGCTGTTTTTT,CSARADRGDRGHTGELFF
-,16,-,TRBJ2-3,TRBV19,TGTGCCAGTAGTATCTGGGCAGGGTTGGGCGCGAATACGCAGTATTTT,CASSIWAGLGANTQYF
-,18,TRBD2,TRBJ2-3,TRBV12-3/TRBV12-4,TGTGCCAGCAGTTTACAGGCCGGACTAGCGGGGGTGACAGATACGCAGTATTTT,CASSLQAGLAGVTDTQYF
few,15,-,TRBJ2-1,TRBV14,TGTGCCAGCAGCCCTCCGACTAGTTCCTACAATGAGCAGTTCTTC,CASSPPTSSYNEQFF
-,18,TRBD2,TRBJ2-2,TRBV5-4,TGTGCCAGCAGCCCCCGAGGACTAGCGGGCGTTAACACCGGGGAGCTGTTTTTT,CASSPRGLAGVNTGELFF
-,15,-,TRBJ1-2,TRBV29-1,TGCAGCGTTGAAGTAAGATGGAGCCCTAACTATGGCTACACCTTC,CSVEVRWSPNYGYTF
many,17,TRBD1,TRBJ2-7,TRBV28,TGTGCCAGCAGTTCTAAAACAGACAGGGAAAACTTTTACGAGCAGTACTTC,CASSSKTDRENFYEQYF
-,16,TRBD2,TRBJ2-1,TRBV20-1,TGCAGTGCTACTAGCGGGAGAGGGAGGTCCTACAATGAGCAGTTCTTC,CSATSGRGRSYNEQFF
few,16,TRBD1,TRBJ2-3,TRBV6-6,TGTGCCAGCAGTTACTCGACAGGGGGCGTTACAGATACGCAGTATTTT,CASSYSTGGVTDTQYF
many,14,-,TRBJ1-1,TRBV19,TGTGCCAGTAGTAGGAGACAGGAAAACACTGAAGCTTTCTTT,CASSRRQENTEAFF
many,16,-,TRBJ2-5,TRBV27,TGTGCCAGCAGTCTACCCCCCGAGCCAGGGTGGGAGACCCAGTACTTC,CASSLPPEPGWETQYF